This T cell receptor beta chain is drawn from a study of blood T cell repertoires in COVID-19. Study-level background: Italy, Spain and the United States were the sources of the convalescent and acute COVID-19 samples. PBMCs, B-cell-depleted T cells, or T cells were the source of the cDNA or gDNA that made up the material.

Profiled with immunoSEQ multiplex PCR; TCRdb holds only in-frame clones, not every one. This table has about 240,000 clones, 75% to 85% appearing once. V lost 3 bases, J lost 2 bases, and 8 bases stayed unmatched. In germline, CDR1 is SGDLS, CDR2 YYNGEE. CDR3 length: 16 amino acids. The rearrangement joins TRBV9 to TRBJ1-1; TRBD1 agrees at 9 bases. This sequence originates from a woman in her fifties or sixties with active or convalescent COVID-19. Sequencing was performed on peripheral blood. The CDR3 sequence is CASSGGQGTGNTEAFF. The CDR3 nucleotides are TGTGCCAGCAGCGGGGGACAGGGTACGGGAAACACTGAAGCTTTCTTT.